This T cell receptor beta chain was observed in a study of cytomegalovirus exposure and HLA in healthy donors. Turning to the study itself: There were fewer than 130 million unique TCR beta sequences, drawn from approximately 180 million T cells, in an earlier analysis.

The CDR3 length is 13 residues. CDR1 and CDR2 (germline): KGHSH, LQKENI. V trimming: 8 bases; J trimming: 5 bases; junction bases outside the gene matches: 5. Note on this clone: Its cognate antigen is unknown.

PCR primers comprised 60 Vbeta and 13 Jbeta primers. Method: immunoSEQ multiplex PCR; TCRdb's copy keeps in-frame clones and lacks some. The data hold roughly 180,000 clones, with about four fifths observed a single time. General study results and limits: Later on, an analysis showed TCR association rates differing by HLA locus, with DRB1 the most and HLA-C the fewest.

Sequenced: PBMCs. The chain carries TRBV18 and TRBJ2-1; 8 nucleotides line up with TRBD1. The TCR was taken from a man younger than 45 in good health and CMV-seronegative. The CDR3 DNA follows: TGTGCCAGCAGGACAGGGATGGACAATGAGCAGTTCTTC. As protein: CASRTGMDNEQFF.